Below, 29 T cell receptor beta chains from the same sample are listed, as sequenced in a study of T cell clonotyping in hematopoietic cell transplantation. Measured with immunoSEQ multiplex PCR; TCRdb has only the in-frame clones, and not every one. The top ten clones hold about 14% of a sample with about 5,900 clones, around 84% of them seen once. Indicated time point: recipient sample about 28 days before transplant, after cytoreduction. The source was peripheral blood mononuclear cells, collected before stem cell transplant. The source is a woman aged 50 to 65 with acute myeloid leukemia. Some clones in this sample may be carry-over from other donors' samples.

The chain links TRBV5-6 to TRBJ1-1; D is undetermined. Germline CDR1 is SGHDT and CDR2 is YYEEEE. CDR3 length equals 13 residues. Trimming removed 7 bases at V and 4 bases at J, with 14 bases between. In nucleotides, the CDR3 is TGTGCCAGCGCCCCCTGGGGTCCCACTGAAGCTTTCTTT. Translating gives CASAPWGPTEAFF. The full variable domain, completed using reference TRBV5-6 and TRBJ1-1, is DAGVTQSPTHLIKTRGQQVTLRCSPKSGHDTVSWYQQALGQGPQFIFQYYEEEERQRGNFPDRFSGHQFPNYSSELNVNALLLGDSALYLCASAPWGPTEAFFGQGTRLTVV.

This chain's CDR3 is CAWAPLDIFPPNSPLHF. The CDR3 nucleotides are TGTGCCTGGGCACCTCTTGACATTTTCCCCCCCAATTCACCCCTCCACTTT. The gene calls are TRBV30 and TRBJ1-6, with D uncertain. CDR1 is GTSNPN, CDR2 SVGIG, per germline (reference sequence). V dropped 5 bases and J dropped 7 bases, with 24 bases sitting between them. The CDR3 sequence is 17 residues long. Full variable domain (remainder filled in from reference TRBV30 and TRBJ1-6): SQTIHQWPATLVQPVGSPLSLECTVEGTSNPNLYWYRQAAGRGLQLLFYSVGIGQISSEVPQNLSASRPQDRQFILSSKKLLLSDSGFYLCAWAPLDIFPPNSPLHFGNGTRLTVT.

The genes are TRBV9 and TRBJ1-3, with a weak D call TRBD1 (6 bases). The V gene's germline CDR1 is SGDLS and CDR2 YYNGEE. The CDR3 extends over 16 amino acids. The V end lost 2 bases, the J end lost 0 bases, and 12 bases lay between the germline ends. Here the CDR3 DNA reads TGTGCCAGCAGCGTGGACAGTAAAGACTCTGGAAACACCATATATTTT. Translating gives CASSVDSKDSGNTIYF.

CDR3 in amino acids: CDCCLGSGSYEQYF. The DNA of the CDR3 is TGCGACTGCTGTCTGGGATCGGGCTCCTACGAGCAGTACTTC. The chain recombines TRBV23-1 with TRBJ2-7; no clear D gene. TRBV23-1 is treated as an ORF (open reading frame) with a function not yet certain. This CDR3 comprises 14 residues.

This CDR3 reads CASSQDGTENNEQFF. CDR3 sequence (DNA): TGTGCCAGCAGCCAAGATGGGACAGAAAACAATGAGCAGTTCTTC. The chain links TRBV4-2 to TRBJ2-1, with 7 bases identical to TRBD1. The ends lost 0 bases at V and 5 bases at J; junction bases unmatched: 4. The CDR3 consists of 15 residues. The germline V gene has CDR1 LGHNA and CDR2 YNFKEQ.

The CDR3, as DNA: TGTGCCAGCTCAGCGATAGCGGGAGGGCCGGCTGGGGCCAACGTCCTGACTTTC. Translation gives CASSAIAGGPAGANVLTF. The chain combines TRBV18 with TRBJ2-6, with TRBD2 matching over 11 bases. V gave up 5 bases and J gave up 2 bases; unmatched junction bases: 8. Germline V gives CDR1 KGHSH, CDR2 LQKENI. This CDR3 has 18 amino acids.

As concerns this clone: At one boundary the junction diverges from the germline segment, which might be a read error. The V call is TRBV7-7, the J call TRBJ1-4; D gene ambiguous. The CDR3 loop spans 13 amino acids. CDR1 SSHAT and CDR2 FNYEAQ come from the germline V gene (reference sequence). The CDR3 DNA reads as TGTGCTAGCAGCTTAAACCGTAATGAAAAACTGTTTTTT. Translation: CASSLNRNEKLFF.

This rearrangement joins TRBV18 to TRBJ1-5; D is unresolved. This CDR3 has 15 amino acids. The germline V and J ends were trimmed by 3 bases and 4 bases, with 13 bases remaining between them. The germline gives CDR1 KGHSH, CDR2 LQKENI. The DNA of the CDR3 is TGTGCCAGCTCACCGGCGAATTTGGGGAATCAGCCCCAGCATTTT. Amino acids: CASSPANLGNQPQHF.

The gene calls are TRBV5-6 and TRBJ1-1; D is unresolved. V lost 2 bases to trimming and J lost 7 bases, with 0 bases between them. The CDR3 runs 9 residues. Germline loops: CDR1 SGHDT, CDR2 YYEEEE. CDR3 amino acids: CASSFEAFF. Written as DNA, the CDR3 is TGTGCCAGCAGCTTTGAAGCTTTCTTT.

This clone was seen more than once but under ten times. This chain uses TRBV6-5 with TRBJ1-1, with D possibly being TRBD1 (5 bases). CDR1 is MNHEY and CDR2 is SVGAGI in the germline V gene. This CDR3 has 13 residues. Deletions cut 2 bases from V and 11 bases from J, with 15 bases between. CDR3 nucleotides: TGTGCCAGCAGTTACGGGGCCAGGCAACCGGCTTTCTTT. Amino acids: CASSYGARQPAFF.

This clone was observed once. The chain joins TRBV6-1 to TRBJ2-7; the D gene is possibly TRBD2 (5 bases). In germline, CDR1 is MNHNS, CDR2 SASEGT. V lost 2 bases to trimming and J lost 7 bases, with 6 bases between them. This CDR3 region has 11 residues. In DNA, the CDR3 is TGTGCCAGCAGTGAAAGGAGGGAGCAGTACTTC. Protein sequence: CASSERREQYF.

The J gene is TRBJ2-7, the V gene TRBV2; TRBD1 might be the D (5 bases). CDR1 is SNHLY and CDR2 is FYNNEI in the germline V gene. This CDR3 is 13 amino acids long. Trimming took 8 bases from V and 0 from J, leaving 11 bases between them. The CDR3 is CASGAVFSYEQYF. In DNA form, the CDR3 reads TGTGCCAGCGGGGCGGTCTTCTCCTACGAGCAGTACTTC.

The CDR3 DNA reads TGTGCCAGCACACAAGAGGGGAGCAGGGGGCTGGTGCAGTTCTTC. This sequence encodes CASTQEGSRGLVQFF. V gene TRBV9 combines with J gene TRBJ2-1; 8 bases are a match to TRBD1. Germline values: CDR1 SGDLS, CDR2 YYNGEE. The V segment lost 6 bases and the J segment 12 bases; nucleotides outside the gene matches: 17. The CDR3 length is 15 residues.

The V and J genes are TRBV5-4 and TRBJ1-1; 11 bases fit TRBD1. This CDR3 is built from 14 residues. Germline CDR1 reads SGHNT; CDR2 reads YYREEE (reference sequence). V lost 3 bases and J lost 3; bases outside the gene matches: 1. CDR3 region: CASSWGQGDTEAFF. The CDR3 DNA follows: TGTGCCAGCAGCTGGGGACAGGGGGACACTGAAGCTTTCTTT.

The chain joins TRBV5-1 to TRBJ2-7; TRBD1 matches 10 bases. V shed 4 bases, J shed 5 bases, and the junction held 6 bases outside the gene matches. The CDR3 consists of 14 residues. The V gene's germline CDR1 is SGHRS and CDR2 YFSETQ. The CDR3 nucleotides are TGCGCCAGCAGCACAAACGACAGGGGGCACGAGCAGTACTTC. Protein product: CASSTNDRGHEQYF.

V usage is TRBV7-2 and J usage is TRBJ2-7; D ambiguous. V was cut by 4 bases and J by 2 bases, with 6 bases left in between. Looked up from germline, CDR1 is SGHTA and CDR2 is FQGNSA. The CDR3 spans 12 residues. CDR3 in amino acids: CASSSYPYEQYF. The CDR3 DNA reads TGTGCCAGCAGCTCTTATCCCTACGAGCAGTACTTC.

The rearrangement joins TRBV5-1 to TRBJ2-7, with TRBD1 identical over 8 bases. The CDR3 is 14 residues long. From germline, CDR1 is SGHRS and CDR2 YFSETQ. The trim removed 4 bases at V and 5 bases at J, leaving 8 bases unmatched. CDR3 sequence (DNA): TGCGCCAGCAGCCTCCGACAGGGGAAGGACGAGCAGTACTTC. Its translation is CASSLRQGKDEQYF. The full variable domain, completed using reference TRBV5-1 and TRBJ2-7, is KAGVTQTPRYLIKTRGQQVTLSCSPISGHRSVSWYQQTPGQGLQFLFEYFSETQRNKGNFPGRFSGRQFSNSRSEMNVSTLELGDSALYLCASSLRQGKDEQYFGPGTRLTVT.

This clone was observed a few times. The V gene is TRBV2, the J gene TRBJ2-7, with 9 bases matching TRBD1. The CDR3 contains 13 residues. Germline V gene data show CDR1 as SNHLY and CDR2 as FYNNEI. V was clipped by 6 bases and J by 1 base; unmatched bases: 1. CDR3 in amino acids: CASRTGGSYEQYF. The CDR3 coding sequence is TGTGCCAGCAGGACAGGGGGATCCTACGAGCAGTACTTC.

The V and J genes are TRBV6-6 and TRBJ2-1; 10 bases align to TRBD2. Germline values: CDR1 MNHNY, CDR2 SVGAGI (reference sequence). The CDR3 loop spans 15 amino acids. Trimming removed 5 bases from V and 3 bases from J; junction bases left unmatched: 4. The CDR3 spells CASSPRLAGYNEQFF. In DNA, the CDR3 is TGTGCCAGCAGTCCGCGACTAGCGGGCTACAATGAGCAGTTCTTC.

V gene TRBV2 combines with J gene TRBJ2-7; D is perhaps TRBD2 (6 bases). The germline gives CDR1 SNHLY, CDR2 FYNNEI. The CDR3 length is 12 residues. Trimming took off 4 bases at V and 7 bases at J, with 11 bases between the two ends. In DNA form, the CDR3 reads TGTGCCAGCAGTGGGGTTCGGGGGGAGCAGTACTTC. This codes for CASSGVRGEQYF. The whole variable domain, remainder taken from reference TRBV2 and TRBJ2-7, is EPEVTQTPSHQVTQMGQEVILRCVPISNHLYFYWYRQILGQKVEFLVSFYNNEISEKSEIFDDQFSVERPDGSNFTLKIRSTKLEDSAMYFCASSGVRGEQYFGPGTRLTVT.

The rearrangement uses TRBV6-5 and TRBJ2-1; no firm D call. The CDR3 runs to 13 residues. From germline, CDR1 is MNHEY and CDR2 SVGAGI. The V gene lost 8 bases and the J gene lost 6 bases, with 14 bases spanning the gap. The CDR3 coding sequence is TGTGCCAGCGGGAAACCATGGAGCAATGAGCAGTTCTTC. This gives the protein CASGKPWSNEQFF.

The chain uses TRBV7-9 and TRBJ2-2; the D is unclear. The CDR3 contains 12 residues. Trimming removed 1 base at V and 7 bases at J, with 4 bases between. Looked up from germline, CDR1 is SEHNR and CDR2 is FQNEAQ (reference sequence). The DNA for the CDR3 is TGTGCCAGCAGCTTAGAGTTCGGGGAGCTGTTTTTT. Amino acid sequence: CASSLEFGELFF.

V usage is TRBV12-2 and J usage is TRBJ2-3; no check of the table's D call, TRBD1, against the DNA was made. TRBV12-2 is a pseudogene. The length of the CDR3 is 11 residues. CDR3 in amino acids: CASRFLGQEYF. The CDR3 bases are TGTGCAAGTCGCTTTTTGGGACAGGAGTATTTT.

This chain joins TRBV30 and TRBJ1-1; D gene unclear. In germline, CDR1 is GTSNPN, CDR2 SVGIG (reference sequence). Trimming took off 4 bases at V and 2 bases at J, with 8 bases between the two ends. The CDR3 is 12 residues long. The CDR3: CAWTEFNTEAFF. CDR3 nucleotide sequence: TGTGCCTGGACAGAATTTAACACTGAAGCTTTCTTT. The full variable domain, in which reference TRBV30 and TRBJ1-1 provide the parts outside the CDR3, is SQTIHQWPATLVQPVGSPLSLECTVEGTSNPNLYWYRQAAGRGLQLLFYSVGIGQISSEVPQNLSASRPQDRQFILSSKKLLLSDSGFYLCAWTEFNTEAFFGQGTRLTVV.

This clone was found once. This chain uses TRBV2 with TRBJ1-5; possible D gene TRBD1, 6 bases. Trimming stripped 7 bases from V and 7 bases from J, with 14 bases between. Germline V lookup: CDR1 SNHLY, CDR2 FYNNEI. The CDR3 runs 13 residues. The DNA for the CDR3 is TGTGCCAGCATGGGCACAGGGAGGCAGCCCCAGCATTTT. Protein product: CASMGTGRQPQHF.

J is TRBJ2-5 and V is TRBV4-1, with 9 bases fitting TRBD2. In germline, CDR1 is MGHRA, CDR2 YSYEKL. CDR3 size: 17 residues. Trimming removed 2 bases from V and 1 base from J; junction bases left unmatched: 8. In nucleotides, the CDR3 is TGCGCCAGCAGCCAAAACTTCGCTAGCGGGACCCAAGAGACCCAGTACTTC. As protein: CASSQNFASGTQETQYF.

J is TRBJ2-2 and V is TRBV7-3; TRBD2 matches 10 bases. J gave up 1 base and V 1 base, and 12 bases lay outside the gene matches. CDR1 and CDR2 from the germline V gene are SGHTA and FQGTGA. The CDR3 runs 20 residues. The CDR3 nucleotides are TGTGCCAGCAGCTTAAGAGCGACGTCTAGCGGGGGAAAGAACACCGGGGAGCTGTTTTTT. Its protein is CASSLRATSSGGKNTGELFF.

CDR3 DNA: TGTGCCAGCAGCCAAGAGATCGGGGCCAACTATGGCTACACCTTC. Its translation is CASSQEIGANYGYTF. The rearrangement uses TRBV4-2 and TRBJ1-2, with D possibly matching TRBD1 (5 bases). V was pared by 0 bases and J by 2 bases, with 10 bases between. CDR3 length: 15 amino acids. From germline, CDR1 is LGHNA and CDR2 YNFKEQ.

The chain carries TRBV11-2 and TRBJ2-1; 10 bases map to TRBD2. Germline CDR1 and CDR2: SGHAT and FQNNGV. Unmatched junction bases numbered 7, after V lost 5 bases and J lost 6 bases. The CDR3 has 15 residues. CDR3 DNA sequence: TGTGCCAGCAGCCCACTAGCGGGAACTGGCAATGAGCAGTTCTTC. Translation gives CASSPLAGTGNEQFF.